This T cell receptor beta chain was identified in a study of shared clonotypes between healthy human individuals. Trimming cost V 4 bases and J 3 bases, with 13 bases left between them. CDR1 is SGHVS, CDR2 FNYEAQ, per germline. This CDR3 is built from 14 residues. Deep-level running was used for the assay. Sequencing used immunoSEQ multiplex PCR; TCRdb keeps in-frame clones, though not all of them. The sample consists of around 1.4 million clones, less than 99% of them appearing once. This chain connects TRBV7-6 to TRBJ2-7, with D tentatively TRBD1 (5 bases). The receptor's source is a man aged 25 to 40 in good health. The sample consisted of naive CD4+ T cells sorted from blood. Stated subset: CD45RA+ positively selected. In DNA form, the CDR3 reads TGTGCCAGCAGCTCCAGGGTGGTTGACTACGAGCAGTACTTC. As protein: CASSSRVVDYEQYF.